One sample yielded the 25 T cell receptor beta chains listed below, sequenced in a study of T cells in tumors after PD-1 blockade. Method: immunoSEQ multiplex PCR; TCRdb's copy keeps in-frame clones and lacks some. The sample carries 50,000 or so clones, 60% to 80% recorded once. The sequences come from PBMCs, collected before anti-PD-1 treatment. The receptors were gathered from a human donor with basal cell carcinoma.

This chain's CDR3 is CATSSPSTSTDTQYF. CDR3 sequence (DNA): TGTGCCACCAGCAGCCCATCCACTAGCACAGATACGCAGTATTTT. This chain uses TRBV15 with TRBJ2-3; D remains unclear. The CDR3 is made up of 15 amino acids. Deletions cut 3 bases from V and 0 bases from J, with 10 bases between. Per germline, CDR1 LNHNV and CDR2 YYDKDF (reference sequence).

This clone was observed a few times. Other DNA sequences of this sample code for an identical CDR3. The CDR3 bases are TGTGCCAGCAGCCTCACAGGGAATGAAAAACTGTTTTTT. Its translation is CASSLTGNEKLFF. The chain joins TRBV6-5 to TRBJ1-4; tentatively, D is TRBD1 (6 bases). The CDR3 sequence is 13 residues long. Per the germline V gene, CDR1 is MNHEY and CDR2 is SVGAGI. V lost 6 bases, J lost 5 bases, and 10 bases lay in between.

The V call is TRBV2, the J call TRBJ1-5; 10 bases align to TRBD1. The ends lost 6 bases at V and 3 bases at J; junction bases unmatched: 2. The CDR3 is 14 amino acids. CDR1 and CDR2 (germline): SNHLY, FYNNEI. The DNA for the CDR3 is TGTGCCAGCAGGGGACAGGGGTCCAATCAGCCCCAGCATTTT. It yields the protein CASRGQGSNQPQHF.

The chain is built from TRBV12-3 or TRBV12-4 and TRBJ1-2, with D maybe TRBD1 (6 bases). There are 12 residues in the CDR3. With 3 bases removed from V and 8 bases from J, the gap between germline ends came to 10 bases. As DNA, the CDR3 is TGTGCCAGCAGTTTGACAGGTTTCGGCTACACCTTC. It yields the protein CASSLTGFGYTF.

The V call is TRBV9, the J call TRBJ2-2; 11 positions agree with TRBD2. V dropped 3 bases and J dropped 4; count of bases not matched to a gene: 8. In germline, CDR1 is SGDLS, CDR2 YYNGEE. The CDR3 covers 17 residues. The CDR3 DNA reads as TGTGCCAGCAGCGGGGGGCCGACTAGCGGGGTCACCGGGGAGCTGTTTTTT. It is translated as CASSGGPTSGVTGELFF.

This clone has a single count. This sequence joins TRBV29-1 and TRBJ2-1; 7 bases map to TRBD1. V shed 4 bases and J 6 bases; nucleotides not matched to a gene: 9. CDR1 is SQVTM, CDR2 ANQGSEA, per germline. The CDR3 is 14 amino acids. CDR3: CSVVGTVSFNEQFF. The CDR3 DNA sequence: TGCAGCGTTGTGGGGACAGTGAGTTTCAATGAGCAGTTCTTC.

The sample holds one count of this clone. The rearrangement links TRBV24-1 to TRBJ2-1; D is perhaps TRBD1 or TRBD2 (6 bases each). The V gene's germline CDR1 is KGHDR and CDR2 SFDVKD. The ends were cut back, 1 base at V and 9 bases at J, with 15 bases in the middle. The CDR3 contains 15 residues. The CDR3 sequence is CATSDFSLGGGEQFF. DNA for the CDR3: TGTGCCACCAGTGATTTCTCCCTGGGGGGCGGTGAGCAGTTCTTC.

The chain links TRBV27 to TRBJ2-5, with 7 bases that match TRBD2. The germline V gene has CDR1 MNHEY and CDR2 SMNVEV (reference sequence). The CDR3 covers 20 residues. The trim removed 0 bases at V and 1 base at J, leaving 17 bases unmatched. The chain's CDR3 is CASSLSPFILAGDRQETQYF. The CDR3 DNA sequence: TGTGCCAGCAGTTTATCGCCCTTCATTTTAGCGGGCGATCGCCAAGAGACCCAGTACTTC.

This clone was seen just once. The chain joins TRBV7-8 to TRBJ1-2; no definite D call. The V and J ends lost 3 bases and 0 bases respectively, with 11 bases between them. The CDR3 contains 15 residues. Per germline, CDR1 SGHVS and CDR2 FQNEAQ. The CDR3 DNA follows: TGTGCCAGCAGCTTGAACCTTGGGGCTAACTATGGCTACACCTTC. It specifies CASSLNLGANYGYTF.

The chain employs TRBV19 and TRBJ2-3; a weak D match, TRBD2 (7 bases). The CDR3 consists of 18 residues. CDR1 is LNHDA, CDR2 SQIVND, per germline (reference sequence). Trimming stripped 2 bases from V and 5 bases from J, with 23 bases between. CDR3 bases: TGTGCCAGTAGTATATCGGCCGGAGGACGGGGGGCGCGAGATACGCAGTATTTT. It translates to CASSISAGGRGARDTQYF.

The V call is TRBV19, the J call TRBJ1-1, with 9 bases fitting TRBD1. The germline V gene has CDR1 LNHDA and CDR2 SQIVND (reference sequence). CDR3 size: 13 residues. After removal of 3 bases from V and 10 bases from J, the junction contained 6 bases not matched to a gene. The CDR3 bases are TGTGCCAGTAGTATTGGGGGACAGGGCGGAGCTTTCTTT. This gives the protein CASSIGGQGGAFF.

A single count supports this clone. The chain links TRBV28 to TRBJ2-6; D is undetermined. V lost 3 bases, J lost 0 bases, and 3 bases lay in between. The CDR3 sequence is 14 residues long. Per the germline V gene, CDR1 is MDHEN and CDR2 is SYDVKM. CDR3 region: CASSLVSGANVLTF. CDR3 sequence (DNA): TGTGCCAGCAGTTTGGTCTCTGGGGCCAACGTCCTGACTTTC.

Details on this clone: Additional DNA sequences in this sample encode the identical CDR3. The chain is built from TRBV5-4 and TRBJ2-7; D is perhaps TRBD1 (5 bases). Germline V gives CDR1 SGHNT, CDR2 YYREEE (reference sequence). The V gene lost 0 bases and the J gene lost 2 bases, with 9 bases spanning the gap. The CDR3 contains 14 residues. This CDR3 is CASSLGRVPYEQYF. The CDR3 DNA reads TGTGCCAGCAGCTTGGGCAGGGTACCCTACGAGCAGTACTTC.

V is TRBV6-1 and J is TRBJ2-5, with TRBD2 matching 9 bases. The CDR3 spans 16 residues. The ends lost 2 bases at V and 4 bases at J; junction bases unmatched: 8. Per germline, CDR1 MNHNS and CDR2 SASEGT. In nucleotides, the CDR3 is TGTGCCAGCAGTGAATGGAGCGGGGGGATCCGAGAGACCCAGTACTTC. Encoded protein: CASSEWSGGIRETQYF.

This clone was seen a few times. This chain joins TRBV5-1 and TRBJ2-7; 9 bases align to TRBD1. V lost 5 bases and J lost 3; bases outside the gene matches: 6. There are 14 residues in the CDR3. Germline loops: CDR1 SGHRS, CDR2 YFSETQ. The CDR3 loop reads CASRTGTGNYEQYF. The CDR3 DNA is TGCGCCAGCAGGACCGGGACAGGGAACTACGAGCAGTACTTC.

This clone occurred a few times. The chain combines TRBV28 with TRBJ2-2, with 12 bases aligning to TRBD1. V lost 1 base and J lost 7; bases outside the gene matches: 4. The CDR3 extends over 16 amino acids. CDR1 is MDHEN, CDR2 SYDVKM, per germline. The DNA of the CDR3 is TGTGCCAGCAGTTTATCCGGGACAGGGGGCCTCGGGGAGCTGTTTTTT. This codes for CASSLSGTGGLGELFF.

This chain links TRBV28 with TRBJ2-7; D call uncertain. Germline-derived CDR1 and CDR2 are MDHEN and SYDVKM. Deletions cut 8 bases from V and 3 bases from J, with 17 bases between. This CDR3 has 14 residues. CDR3 sequence (DNA): TGTGCCAGCCTCGGTGGGTCGGTCTACTACGAGCAGTACTTC. Residues: CASLGGSVYYEQYF.

This chain uses TRBV5-1 with TRBJ2-3, with D maybe TRBD2 (5 bases). This CDR3 has 14 residues. Germline V lookup: CDR1 SGHRS, CDR2 YFSETQ. V lost 4 bases to trimming and J lost 1 base, with 10 bases between them. The CDR3 sequence: CASSDSARTDTQYF. The CDR3 bases are TGCGCCAGCAGCGATAGCGCCCGCACAGATACGCAGTATTTT.

The V call is TRBV5-1, the J call TRBJ2-7; TRBD1 aligns across 9 bases. With V trimmed by 0 bases and J by 0 bases, 10 bases remained unmatched. The length of the CDR3 is 18 residues. Germline V lookup: CDR1 SGHRS, CDR2 YFSETQ. The CDR3 DNA is TGCGCCAGCAGCTTGGCGTTCTTGGGGACAGGGACCTCCTACGAGCAGTACTTC. Translating it yields CASSLAFLGTGTSYEQYF.

This clone was found once. The chain combines TRBV6-1 with TRBJ1-1, with unresolved D. V dropped 2 bases and J dropped 3 bases, with 13 bases sitting between them. CDR1 is MNHNS and CDR2 is SASEGT in the germline V gene. The CDR3 totals 15 residues. The CDR3 DNA sequence: TGTGCCAGCAGTGAACTAGACGGGTCTTACACTGAAGCTTTCTTT. This translates into CASSELDGSYTEAFF.

The chain has TRBV4-1 and TRBJ1-1; 9 bases fit TRBD1. CDR3 length: 16 amino acids. V lost 4 bases to trimming and J lost 6 bases; unmatched junction nucleotides: 12. Germline V CDR1 and CDR2: MGHRA, YSYEKL. The CDR3 protein is CASSRRPGQGISEAFF. The CDR3 DNA is TGCGCCAGCAGCCGCAGGCCGGGACAGGGAATCTCTGAAGCTTTCTTT.

The rearrangement links TRBV6-5 to TRBJ1-1; D not resolved. CDR3 length: 12 residues. Trimming stripped 7 bases from V and 5 bases from J, with 11 bases between. The V gene's germline CDR1 is MNHEY and CDR2 SVGAGI. The DNA for the CDR3 is TGTGCCAGCATAATTAAGGGAACTGAAGCTTTCTTT. Protein product: CASIIKGTEAFF.

The genes are TRBV6-2 or TRBV6-3 and TRBJ1-6; D is perhaps TRBD1 (6 bases). The germline V gene encodes CDR1 MNHEY and CDR2 SVGEGT. The CDR3 runs to 16 residues. V lost 6 bases, J lost 5 bases, and 17 bases lay in between. CDR3 amino acids: CASSAKRTDHNSPLHF. The CDR3 nucleotides are TGTGCCAGCAGCGCTAAAAGGACAGACCATAATTCACCCCTCCACTTT.

V gene TRBV29-1 combines with J gene TRBJ2-5; TRBD2 aligns across 7 bases. With V trimmed by 8 bases and J by 4 bases, 19 bases remained unmatched. The germline CDR1 and CDR2 sequences are SQVTM and ANQGSEA. The CDR3 is 16 residues long. CDR3 DNA: TGCAGCTTCAGAGGCGGGAGCTTCGACGGGGGAGAGACCCAGTACTTC. It yields the protein CSFRGGSFDGGETQYF.

V gene TRBV27 combines with J gene TRBJ2-1; D remains unclear. Trimming stripped 3 bases from V and 3 bases from J, with 6 bases between. CDR3 size: 13 residues. Germline loops: CDR1 MNHEY, CDR2 SMNVEV (reference sequence). CDR3 residues: CASSFGHYNEQFF. The CDR3 DNA reads as TGTGCCAGCAGTTTCGGCCACTACAATGAGCAGTTCTTC.